These T cell receptor beta chains were read from a single sample in a study of PD-1 blockade in classical Hodgkin lymphoma. Clones were sequenced by immunoSEQ multiplex PCR, and TCRdb holds only the in-frame ones, with some missing. The sample contains some 90,000 clones, over 75% of which appear only once. Material: peripheral blood mononuclear cells (PBMCs), obtained before the fourth cycle of nivolumab. Receptor source: a human donor with classical Hodgkin lymphoma. Both conserved end residues are part of each CDR3. The D gene is left open where the match is weak. Size is omitted from some rows. Given values are once, few, many or a class for expanded clones.

J: TRBJ2-7; V: TRBV6-1; D: TRBD2; size: -; CDR3: CASSETLAGGYEQYF; DNA: TGTGCCAGCAGTGAAACCCTAGCGGGGGGCTACGAGCAGTACTTC
J: TRBJ2-1; V: TRBV19; D: -; size: -; CDR3: CASSIPRQVYNEQFF; DNA: TGTGCCAGTAGTATACCCCGACAGGTTTACAATGAGCAGTTCTTC
J: TRBJ2-7; V: TRBV18; D: TRBD1; size: -; CDR3: CASSPRTGPTYEQYF; DNA: TGTGCCAGCTCACCCCGGACAGGGCCAACCTACGAGCAGTACTTC
J: TRBJ2-5; V: TRBV7-2; D: -; size: -; CDR3: CASSTGGIEGETQYF; DNA: TGTGCCAGCAGCACAGGCGGGATAGAGGGTGAGACCCAGTACTTC
J: TRBJ2-3; V: TRBV28; D: -; size: -; CDR3: CASSFRQGPDTQYF; DNA: TGTGCCAGCAGTTTTCGGCAGGGGCCAGATACGCAGTATTTT
J: TRBJ1-2; V: TRBV5-8; D: -; size: -; CDR3: CASSFVTGRDGYTF; DNA: TGTGCCAGCAGCTTTGTTACAGGGAGGGATGGCTACACCTTC
J: TRBJ2-7; V: TRBV28; D: -; size: -; CDR3: CASSSRQDGEYEQYF; DNA: TGTGCCAGCAGTTCTCGACAGGACGGGGAGTACGAGCAGTACTTC
J: TRBJ2-6; V: TRBV5-8; D: TRBD1; size: -; CDR3: CASSPATGESGANVLTF; DNA: TGTGCCAGCAGCCCGGCGACAGGGGAGTCTGGGGCCAACGTCCTGACTTTC
J: TRBJ1-2; V: TRBV5-1; D: -; size: -; CDR3: CASSLSRQEANYGYTF; DNA: TGCGCCAGCAGCTTGTCTAGACAGGAGGCTAACTATGGCTACACCTTC
J: TRBJ2-2; V: TRBV6-5; D: TRBD1; size: few; CDR3: CASRGQGAITGELFF; DNA: TGTGCCAGCAGGGGACAGGGGGCGATAACCGGGGAGCTGTTTTTT
J: TRBJ1-2; V: TRBV6-5; D: -; size: -; CDR3: CASSYSRGAWNYGYTF; DNA: TGTGCCAGCAGTTACTCTCGGGGGGCATGGAACTATGGCTACACCTTC
J: TRBJ2-3; V: TRBV19; D: -; size: -; CDR3: CASSSSGSSSTDTQYF; DNA: TGTGCCAGTAGTTCATCGGGCAGCAGTAGCACAGATACGCAGTATTTT
J: TRBJ2-5; V: TRBV6-5; D: TRBD2; size: -; CDR3: CASSPTSDPQETQYF; DNA: TGTGCCAGCAGCCCGACTAGCGACCCACAAGAGACCCAGTACTTC
J: TRBJ2-7; V: TRBV7-4; D: -; size: -; CDR3: CARSSNGESDEQYF; DNA: TGTGCCCGGTCTTCGAATGGGGAATCCGACGAGCAGTACTTC
J: TRBJ2-2; V: TRBV6-5; D: -; size: -; CDR3: CAARAGLNTGELFF; DNA: TGTGCCGCCAGGGCCGGCCTTAACACCGGGGAGCTGTTTTTT
J: TRBJ2-7; V: TRBV6-6; D: -; size: -; CDR3: CATSESLDDEQYF; DNA: TGTGCCACCAGTGAGTCCCTGGACGACGAGCAGTACTTC
J: TRBJ1-2; V: TRBV5-6; D: -; size: -; CDR3: CASSLAWGTSNYGYTF; DNA: TGTGCCAGCAGCCTCGCCTGGGGGACCTCTAACTATGGCTACACCTTC
J: TRBJ1-6; V: TRBV30; D: TRBD1; size: -; CDR3: CAWRLPGTGVSPLHF; DNA: TGTGCCTGGAGGTTACCCGGGACAGGGGTCTCACCCCTCCACTTT
J: TRBJ2-7; V: TRBV6-6; D: TRBD1; size: -; CDR3: CASSRGQGGYEQYF; DNA: TGTGCCAGCAGCCGCGGACAGGGCGGATACGAGCAGTACTTC
J: TRBJ1-5; V: TRBV9; D: -; size: few; CDR3: CASSVDSYSNQPQHF; DNA: TGTGCCAGCAGCGTAGATAGCTATAGCAATCAGCCCCAGCATTTT
J: TRBJ2-2; V: TRBV7-6; D: -; size: -; CDR3: CASRRNTGELFF; DNA: TGTGCCAGCAGACGGAACACCGGGGAGCTGTTTTTT
J: TRBJ2-5; V: TRBV6-5; D: -; size: -; CDR3: CASSRLTGSETQYF; DNA: TGTGCCAGCAGCAGACTCACAGGGTCGGAGACCCAGTACTTC
J: TRBJ2-2; V: TRBV27; D: -; size: few; CDR3: CASSEAGSTNTGELFF; DNA: TGTGCCAGCAGTGAAGCCGGGTCCACCAACACCGGGGAGCTGTTTTTT
J: TRBJ2-2; V: TRBV6-1; D: TRBD2; size: -; CDR3: CASSGLAGGNTGELFF; DNA: TGTGCCAGCAGTGGGCTAGCGGGGGGCAACACCGGGGAGCTGTTTTTT
J: TRBJ1-2; V: TRBV27; D: -; size: -; CDR3: CASSLSIGFGYTF; DNA: TGTGCCAGCAGTTTATCGATAGGGTTTGGCTACACCTTC
J: TRBJ2-7; V: TRBV9; D: -; size: -; CDR3: CASSSWRGHEQYF; DNA: TGTGCCAGCAGCTCTTGGAGGGGGCACGAGCAGTACTTC
J: TRBJ2-7; V: TRBV2; D: -; size: -; CDR3: CASSDGWTEESF; DNA: TGTGCCAGCAGTGACGGGTGGACAGAGGAGAGCTTC
J: TRBJ1-3; V: TRBV5-4; D: -; size: -; CDR3: CASSHEGSGNTIYF; DNA: TGTGCCAGCAGCCATGAGGGTTCTGGAAACACCATATATTTT
J: TRBJ2-1; V: TRBV2; D: TRBD2; size: -; CDR3: CASSATSGRPRGEQFF; DNA: TGTGCCAGCAGCGCGACTAGCGGGAGGCCCAGAGGTGAGCAGTTCTTC
J: TRBJ2-7; V: TRBV29-1; D: TRBD2; size: -; CDR3: CSVEGGGYEQYF; DNA: TGCAGCGTTGAAGGGGGGGGGTACGAGCAGTACTTC
J: TRBJ1-6; V: TRBV9; D: -; size: once; CDR3: CASSGSSYNSPLHF; DNA: TGTGCCAGCAGCGGGAGCTCCTATAATTCACCCCTCCACTTT
J: TRBJ2-5; V: TRBV9; D: -; size: -; CDR3: CASSVVGTLQETQYF; DNA: TGTGCCAGCAGCGTAGTGGGGACACTCCAAGAGACCCAGTACTTC
J: TRBJ2-3; V: TRBV25-1; D: TRBD2; size: -; CDR3: CASSESASGSPDTQYF; DNA: TGTGCCAGCAGTGAATCGGCTAGCGGGAGCCCAGATACGCAGTATTTT
J: TRBJ1-1; V: TRBV6-5; D: -; size: -; CDR3: CASSYDEGTEAFF; DNA: TGTGCCAGCAGTTACGACGAGGGCACTGAAGCTTTCTTT
J: TRBJ1-2; V: TRBV5-5; D: -; size: -; CDR3: CASSLALDGVYGYTF; DNA: TGTGCCAGCAGCTTGGCCTTGGACGGAGTCTATGGCTACACCTTC
J: TRBJ2-2; V: TRBV7-9; D: -; size: -; CDR3: CASSLTFDREVRTGELFF; DNA: TGTGCCAGCAGCTTAACGTTTGACAGGGAGGTTAGGACCGGGGAGCTGTTTTTT
J: TRBJ1-1; V: TRBV5-6; D: -; size: -; CDR3: CASSSGGGTEAFF; DNA: TGTGCCAGCAGCTCGGGGGGAGGTACTGAAGCTTTCTTT
J: TRBJ2-5; V: TRBV18; D: -; size: -; CDR3: CASSPWDTQETQYF; DNA: TGTGCCAGCTCACCATGGGACACACAAGAGACCCAGTACTTC
J: TRBJ2-2; V: TRBV7-3; D: -; size: -; CDR3: CASSLMTGELFF; DNA: TGTGCCAGCAGCTTAATGACCGGGGAGCTGTTTTTT
J: TRBJ1-5; V: TRBV7-2; D: TRBD1; size: few; CDR3: CASSFVGTGNNQPQHF; DNA: TGTGCCAGCAGCTTCGTCGGGACAGGGAACAATCAGCCCCAGCATTTT
J: TRBJ2-6; V: TRBV19; D: -; size: -; CDR3: CASTPSGWFSGANVLTF; DNA: TGTGCCAGCACCCCCTCGGGCTGGTTCTCTGGGGCCAACGTCCTGACTTTC
J: TRBJ1-2; V: TRBV6-6; D: -; size: -; CDR3: CASSYSSGNFYGYTF; DNA: TGTGCCAGCAGTTACTCCTCCGGCAATTTCTATGGCTACACCTTC
J: TRBJ2-7; V: TRBV6-5; D: -; size: -; CDR3: CASSWTDQSDEQYF; DNA: TGTGCCAGCAGCTGGACGGATCAGTCCGACGAGCAGTACTTC
J: TRBJ2-7; V: TRBV7-2; D: TRBD2; size: -; CDR3: CASSFGTSGSGVGEQYF; DNA: TGTGCCAGCAGCTTCGGGACTAGCGGGAGTGGAGTCGGCGAGCAGTACTTC
J: TRBJ2-1; V: TRBV6-6; D: TRBD2; size: -; CDR3: CASRDWAGGPYNEQFF; DNA: TGTGCCAGCAGAGACTGGGCGGGAGGACCTTACAATGAGCAGTTCTTC
J: TRBJ1-1; V: TRBV7-2; D: TRBD1; size: -; CDR3: CASSLVTTGYEAFF; DNA: TGTGCCAGCAGCTTAGTTACGACAGGGTATGAGGCTTTCTTT
J: TRBJ1-1; V: TRBV5-1; D: -; size: -; CDR3: CASSLVIGLNTEAFF; DNA: TGCGCCAGCAGCTTGGTGATCGGATTGAACACTGAAGCTTTCTTT
J: TRBJ1-2; V: TRBV10-3; D: TRBD1; size: -; CDR3: CAIRGQGGRYGYTF; DNA: TGTGCCATCAGGGGACAGGGCGGGAGGTATGGCTACACCTTC
J: TRBJ1-6; V: TRBV19; D: -; size: -; CDR3: CAARLEGDSPLHF; DNA: TGTGCCGCCAGATTGGAAGGGGATTCACCCCTCCACTTT
J: TRBJ2-7; V: TRBV6-5; D: -; size: -; CDR3: CASSPGQALEQYF; DNA: TGTGCCAGCAGTCCGGGACAAGCTCTGGAGCAGTACTTC
J: TRBJ2-5; V: TRBV7-3; D: -; size: few; CDR3: CASSSRSWETQYF; DNA: TGTGCCAGCAGCTCCCGTAGTTGGGAGACCCAGTACTTC
J: TRBJ1-1; V: TRBV25-1; D: -; size: -; CDR3: CASSAYYEAFF; DNA: TGTGCCAGCAGTGCCTATTATGAGGCTTTCTTT
J: TRBJ2-7; V: TRBV15; D: TRBD1; size: -; CDR3: CATSRDQRQGYEQYF; DNA: TGTGCCACCAGCAGAGATCAACGACAGGGGTACGAGCAGTACTTC